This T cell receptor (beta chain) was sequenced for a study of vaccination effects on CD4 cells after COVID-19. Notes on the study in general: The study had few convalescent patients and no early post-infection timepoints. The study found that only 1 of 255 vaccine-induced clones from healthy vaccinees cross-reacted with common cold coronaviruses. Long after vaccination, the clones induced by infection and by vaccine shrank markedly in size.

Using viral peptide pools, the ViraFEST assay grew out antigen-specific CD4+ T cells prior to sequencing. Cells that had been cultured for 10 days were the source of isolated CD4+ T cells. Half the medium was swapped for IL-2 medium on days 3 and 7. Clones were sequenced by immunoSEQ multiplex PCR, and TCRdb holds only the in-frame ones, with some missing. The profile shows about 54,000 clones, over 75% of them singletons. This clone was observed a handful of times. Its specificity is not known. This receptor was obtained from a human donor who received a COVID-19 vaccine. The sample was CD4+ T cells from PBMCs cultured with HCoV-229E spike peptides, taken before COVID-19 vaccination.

CDR3 nucleotides: TGTGCCAGCAGTTACTCGGTAGGCCGTCCGGCTCCCCAGCATTTT. It translates to CASSYSVGRPAPQHF. The chain combines TRBV6-2 or TRBV6-3 with TRBJ1-5; D unclear. Trimming pared 0 bases from V and 10 bases from J, leaving 16 bases between. The CDR3 loop spans 15 amino acids. CDR1 is MNHEY, CDR2 SVGEGT, per germline.